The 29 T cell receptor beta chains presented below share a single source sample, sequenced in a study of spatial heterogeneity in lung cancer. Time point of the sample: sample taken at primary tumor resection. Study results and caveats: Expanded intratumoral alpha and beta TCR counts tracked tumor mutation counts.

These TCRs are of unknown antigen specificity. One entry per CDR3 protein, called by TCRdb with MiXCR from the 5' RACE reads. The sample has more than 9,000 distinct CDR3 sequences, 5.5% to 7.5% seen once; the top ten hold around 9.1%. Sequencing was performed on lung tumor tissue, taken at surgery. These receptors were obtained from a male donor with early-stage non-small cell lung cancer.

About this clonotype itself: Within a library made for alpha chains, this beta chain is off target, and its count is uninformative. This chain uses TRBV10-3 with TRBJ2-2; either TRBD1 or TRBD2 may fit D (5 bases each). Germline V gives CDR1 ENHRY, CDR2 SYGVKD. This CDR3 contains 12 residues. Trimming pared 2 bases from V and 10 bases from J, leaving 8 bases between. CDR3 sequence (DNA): TGTGCCATCAGTGAGAGGGACCAGGAGCTGTTTTTT. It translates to CAISERDQELFF.

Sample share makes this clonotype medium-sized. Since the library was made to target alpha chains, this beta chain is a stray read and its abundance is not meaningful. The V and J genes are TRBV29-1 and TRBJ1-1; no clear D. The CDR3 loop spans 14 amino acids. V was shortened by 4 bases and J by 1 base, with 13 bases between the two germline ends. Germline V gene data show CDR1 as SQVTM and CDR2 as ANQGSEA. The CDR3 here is CSVARLPENTEAFF. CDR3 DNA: TGCAGCGTTGCTCGACTCCCAGAGAACACTGAAGCTTTCTTT.

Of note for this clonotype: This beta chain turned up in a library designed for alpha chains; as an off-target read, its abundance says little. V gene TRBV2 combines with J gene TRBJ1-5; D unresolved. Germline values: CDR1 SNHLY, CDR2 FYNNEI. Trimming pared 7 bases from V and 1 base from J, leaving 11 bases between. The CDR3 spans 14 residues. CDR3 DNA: TGTGCCAGCAAAGTACAGTCCAGCAATCAGCCCCAGCATTTT. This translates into CASKVQSSNQPQHF.

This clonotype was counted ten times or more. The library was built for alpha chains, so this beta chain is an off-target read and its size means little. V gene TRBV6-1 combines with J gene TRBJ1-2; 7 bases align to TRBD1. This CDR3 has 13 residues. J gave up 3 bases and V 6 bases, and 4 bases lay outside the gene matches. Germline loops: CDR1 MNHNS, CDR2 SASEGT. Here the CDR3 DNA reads TGTGCCAGCAGAACCGGACAGGACTATGGCTACACCTTC. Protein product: CASRTGQDYGYTF.

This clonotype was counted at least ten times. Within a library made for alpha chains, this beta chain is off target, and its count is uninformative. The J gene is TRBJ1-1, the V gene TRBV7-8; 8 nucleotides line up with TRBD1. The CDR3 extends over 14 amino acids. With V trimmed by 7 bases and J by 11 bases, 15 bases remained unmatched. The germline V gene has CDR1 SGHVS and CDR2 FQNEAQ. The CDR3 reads CASTEIQGALRAFF. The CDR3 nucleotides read TGTGCCAGCACCGAGATCCAGGGGGCATTGAGGGCTTTCTTT.

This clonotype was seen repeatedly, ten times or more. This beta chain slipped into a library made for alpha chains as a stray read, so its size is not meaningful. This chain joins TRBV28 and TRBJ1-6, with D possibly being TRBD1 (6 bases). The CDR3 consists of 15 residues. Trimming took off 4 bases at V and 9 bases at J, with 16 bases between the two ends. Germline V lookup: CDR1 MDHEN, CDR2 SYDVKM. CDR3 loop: CASSSPRGWSSPLHF. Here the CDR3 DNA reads TGTGCCAGCAGTTCCCCCAGGGGATGGAGTTCACCCCTCCACTTT.

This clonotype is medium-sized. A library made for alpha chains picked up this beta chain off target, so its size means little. CDR3 sequence: CASSLEANTEAFF. The CDR3 DNA reads TGTGCCAGCAGCTTAGAGGCCAACACTGAAGCTTTCTTT. The chain joins TRBV7-2 to TRBJ1-1; D not certain. From germline, CDR1 is SGHTA and CDR2 FQGNSA. Deletions cut 1 base from V and 2 bases from J, with 5 bases between. This CDR3 comprises 13 residues.

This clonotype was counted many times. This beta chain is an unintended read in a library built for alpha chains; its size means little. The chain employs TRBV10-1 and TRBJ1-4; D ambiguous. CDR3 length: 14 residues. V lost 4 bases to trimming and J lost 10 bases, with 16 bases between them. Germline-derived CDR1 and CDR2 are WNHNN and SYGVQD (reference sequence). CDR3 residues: CASSAGGVGGKLFF. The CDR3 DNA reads TGCGCCAGCAGTGCAGGCGGGGTCGGCGGAAAACTGTTTTTT.

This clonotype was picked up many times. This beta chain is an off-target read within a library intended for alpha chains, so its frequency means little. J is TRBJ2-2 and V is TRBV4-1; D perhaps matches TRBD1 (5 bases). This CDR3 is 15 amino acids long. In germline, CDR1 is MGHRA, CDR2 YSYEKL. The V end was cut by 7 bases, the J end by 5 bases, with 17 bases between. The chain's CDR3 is CASMQGPGHTGELFF. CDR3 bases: TGCGCCAGCATGCAGGGCCCCGGCCATACCGGGGAGCTGTTTTTT.

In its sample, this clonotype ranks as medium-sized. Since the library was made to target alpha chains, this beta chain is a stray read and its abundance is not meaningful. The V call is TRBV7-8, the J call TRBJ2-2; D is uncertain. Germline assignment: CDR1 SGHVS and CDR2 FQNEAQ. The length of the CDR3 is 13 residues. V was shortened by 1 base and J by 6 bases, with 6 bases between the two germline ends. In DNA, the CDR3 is TGTGCCAGCAGCTTAGGGGCTGCCGGGGAGCTGTTTTTT. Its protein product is CASSLGAAGELFF.

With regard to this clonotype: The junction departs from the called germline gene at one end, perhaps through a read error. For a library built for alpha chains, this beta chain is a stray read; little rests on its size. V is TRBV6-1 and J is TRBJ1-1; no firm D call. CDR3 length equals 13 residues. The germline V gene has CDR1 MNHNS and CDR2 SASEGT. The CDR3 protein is CASSEIEYTEAFF. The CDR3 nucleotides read TGTGCTAGCAGTGAGATCGAATACACTGAAGCTTTCTTT.

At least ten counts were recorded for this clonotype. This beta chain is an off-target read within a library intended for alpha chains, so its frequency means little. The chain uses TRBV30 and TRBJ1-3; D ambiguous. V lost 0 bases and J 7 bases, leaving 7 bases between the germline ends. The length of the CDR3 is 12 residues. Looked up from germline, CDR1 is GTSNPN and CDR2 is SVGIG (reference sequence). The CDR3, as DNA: TGTGCCTGGAGTGTAAAAAGGAACACCATATATTTT. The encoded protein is CAWSVKRNTIYF.

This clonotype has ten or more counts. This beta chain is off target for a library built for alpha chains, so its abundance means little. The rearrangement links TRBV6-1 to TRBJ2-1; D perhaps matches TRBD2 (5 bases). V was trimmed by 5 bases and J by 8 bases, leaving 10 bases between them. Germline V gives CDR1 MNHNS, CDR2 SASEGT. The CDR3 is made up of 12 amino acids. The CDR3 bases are TGTGCCAGCAGTAAAGAGGGCTATGAGCAGTTCTTC. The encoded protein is CASSKEGYEQFF.

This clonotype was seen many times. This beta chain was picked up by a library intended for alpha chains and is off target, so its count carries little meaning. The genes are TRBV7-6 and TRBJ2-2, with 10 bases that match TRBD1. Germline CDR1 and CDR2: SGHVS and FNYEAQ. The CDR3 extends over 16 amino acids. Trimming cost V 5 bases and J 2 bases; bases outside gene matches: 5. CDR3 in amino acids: CASSPRQGANTGELFF. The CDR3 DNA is TGTGCCAGCAGCCCGAGACAGGGGGCAAACACCGGGGAGCTGTTTTTT.

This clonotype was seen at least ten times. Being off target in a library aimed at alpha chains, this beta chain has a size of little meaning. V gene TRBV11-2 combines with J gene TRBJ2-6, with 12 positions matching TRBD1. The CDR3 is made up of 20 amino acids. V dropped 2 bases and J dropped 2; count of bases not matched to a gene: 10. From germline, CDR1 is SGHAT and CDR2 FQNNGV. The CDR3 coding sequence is TGTGCCAGCAGCTTAATGGGGGACAGGGGGCCGGCTACTGGGGCCAACGTCCTGACTTTC. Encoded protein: CASSLMGDRGPATGANVLTF.

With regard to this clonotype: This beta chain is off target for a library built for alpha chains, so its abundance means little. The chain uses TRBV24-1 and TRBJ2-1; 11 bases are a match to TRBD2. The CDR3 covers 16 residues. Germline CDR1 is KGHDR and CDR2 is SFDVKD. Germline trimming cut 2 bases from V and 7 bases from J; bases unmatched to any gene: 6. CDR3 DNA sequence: TGTGCCACCAGTGATTCATCGACTAGCGGGATTAATGAGCAGTTCTTC. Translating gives CATSDSSTSGINEQFF.

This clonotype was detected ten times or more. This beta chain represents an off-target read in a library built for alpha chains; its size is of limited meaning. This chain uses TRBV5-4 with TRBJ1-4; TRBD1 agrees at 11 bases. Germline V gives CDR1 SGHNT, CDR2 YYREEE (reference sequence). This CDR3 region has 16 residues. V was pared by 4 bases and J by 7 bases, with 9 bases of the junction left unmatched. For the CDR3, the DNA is TGTGCCAGCAGCCTTGGACAGGGGGCGCATGGTGAAAAACTGTTTTTT. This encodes CASSLGQGAHGEKLFF. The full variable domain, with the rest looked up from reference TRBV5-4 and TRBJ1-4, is ETGVTQSPTHLIKTRGQQVTLRCSSQSGHNTVSWYQQALGQGPQFIFQYYREEENGRGNFPPRFSGLQFPNYSSELNVNALELDDSALYLCASSLGQGAHGEKLFFGSGTQLSVL.

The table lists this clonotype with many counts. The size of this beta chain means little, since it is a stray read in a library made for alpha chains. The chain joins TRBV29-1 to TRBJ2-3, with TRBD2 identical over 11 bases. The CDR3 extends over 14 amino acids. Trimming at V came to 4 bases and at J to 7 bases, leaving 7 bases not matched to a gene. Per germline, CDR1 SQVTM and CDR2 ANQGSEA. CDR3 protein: CSVGDSGRVHTQYF. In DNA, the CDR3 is TGCAGCGTTGGGGATAGCGGGAGGGTTCATACGCAGTATTTT.

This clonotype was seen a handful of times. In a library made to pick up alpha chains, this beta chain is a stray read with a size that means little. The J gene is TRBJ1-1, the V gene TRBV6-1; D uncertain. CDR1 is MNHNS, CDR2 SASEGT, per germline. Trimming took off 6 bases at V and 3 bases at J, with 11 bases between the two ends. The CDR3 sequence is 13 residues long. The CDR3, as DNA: TGTGCCAGCAGACTGGCGCCGGACACTGAAGCTTTCTTT. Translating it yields CASRLAPDTEAFF.

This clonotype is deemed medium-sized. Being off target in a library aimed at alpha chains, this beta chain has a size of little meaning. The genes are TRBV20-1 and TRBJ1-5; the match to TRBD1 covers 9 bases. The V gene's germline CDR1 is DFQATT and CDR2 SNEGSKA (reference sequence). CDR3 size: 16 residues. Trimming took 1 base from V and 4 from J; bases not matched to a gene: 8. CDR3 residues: CSARVRRQGGNQPQHF. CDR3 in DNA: TGCAGTGCTAGAGTAAGAAGACAGGGGGGGAATCAGCCCCAGCATTTT.

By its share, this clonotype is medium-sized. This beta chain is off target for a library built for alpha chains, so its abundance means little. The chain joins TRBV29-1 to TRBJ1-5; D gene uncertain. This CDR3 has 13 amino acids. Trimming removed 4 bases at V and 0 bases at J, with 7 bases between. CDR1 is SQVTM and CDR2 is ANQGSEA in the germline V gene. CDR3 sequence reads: CSVGGYSNQPQHF. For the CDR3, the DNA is TGCAGCGTTGGGGGTTATAGCAATCAGCCCCAGCATTTT.

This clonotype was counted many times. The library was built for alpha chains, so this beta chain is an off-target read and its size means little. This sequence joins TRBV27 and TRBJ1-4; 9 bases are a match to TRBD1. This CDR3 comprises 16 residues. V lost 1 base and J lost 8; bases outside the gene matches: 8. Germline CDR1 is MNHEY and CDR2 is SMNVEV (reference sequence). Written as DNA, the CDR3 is TGTGCCAGCAGTTTATGGTCTGGGACAGGGCGGGAAAAACTGTTTTTT. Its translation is CASSLWSGTGREKLFF.

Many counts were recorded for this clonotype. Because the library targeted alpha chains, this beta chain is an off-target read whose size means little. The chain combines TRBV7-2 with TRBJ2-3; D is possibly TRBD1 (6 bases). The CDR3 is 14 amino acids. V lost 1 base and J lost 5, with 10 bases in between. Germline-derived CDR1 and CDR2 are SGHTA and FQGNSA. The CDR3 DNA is TGTGCCAGCAGCTTAGAACAGGGACGAGATACGCAGTATTTT. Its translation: CASSLEQGRDTQYF.

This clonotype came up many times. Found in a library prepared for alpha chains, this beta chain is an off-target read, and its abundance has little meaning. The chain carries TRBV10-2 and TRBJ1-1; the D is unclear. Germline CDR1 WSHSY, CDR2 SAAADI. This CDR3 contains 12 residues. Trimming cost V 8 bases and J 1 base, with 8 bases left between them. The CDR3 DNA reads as TGCGCCAGCTCCGCCGGGAACACTGAAGCTTTCTTT. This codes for CASSAGNTEAFF.

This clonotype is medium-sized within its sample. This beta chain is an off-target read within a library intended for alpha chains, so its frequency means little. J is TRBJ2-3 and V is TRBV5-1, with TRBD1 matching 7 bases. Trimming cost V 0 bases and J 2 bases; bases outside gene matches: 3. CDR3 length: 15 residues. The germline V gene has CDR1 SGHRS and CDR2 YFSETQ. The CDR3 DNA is TGCGCCAGCAGCTTGGGGGACAGAGACACAGATACGCAGTATTTT. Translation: CASSLGDRDTDTQYF.

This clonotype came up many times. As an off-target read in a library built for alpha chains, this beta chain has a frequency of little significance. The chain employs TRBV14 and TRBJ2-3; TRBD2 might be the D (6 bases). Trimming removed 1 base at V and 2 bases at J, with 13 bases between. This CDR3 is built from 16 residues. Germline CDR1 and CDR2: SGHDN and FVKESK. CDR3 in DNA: TGTGCCAGCAGCCAAGGAGGCGGGACCATCACAGATACGCAGTATTTT. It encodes CASSQGGGTITDTQYF.

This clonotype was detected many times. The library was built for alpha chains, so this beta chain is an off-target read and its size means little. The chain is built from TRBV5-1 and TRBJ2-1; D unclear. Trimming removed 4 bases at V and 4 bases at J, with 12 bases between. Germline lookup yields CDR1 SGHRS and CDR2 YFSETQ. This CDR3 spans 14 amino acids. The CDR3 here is CASSVGFRYNEQFF. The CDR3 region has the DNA TGCGCCAGCAGCGTCGGGTTTCGATACAATGAGCAGTTCTTC.

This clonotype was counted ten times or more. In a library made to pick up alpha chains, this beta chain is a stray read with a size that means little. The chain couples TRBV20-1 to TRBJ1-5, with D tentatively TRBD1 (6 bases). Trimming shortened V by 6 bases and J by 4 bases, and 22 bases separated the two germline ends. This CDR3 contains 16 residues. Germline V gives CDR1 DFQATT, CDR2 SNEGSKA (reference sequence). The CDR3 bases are TGCAGTGCCCACCCGGGGGGGGCGCTATCAAATCAGCCCCAGCATTTT. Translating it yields CSAHPGGALSNQPQHF.

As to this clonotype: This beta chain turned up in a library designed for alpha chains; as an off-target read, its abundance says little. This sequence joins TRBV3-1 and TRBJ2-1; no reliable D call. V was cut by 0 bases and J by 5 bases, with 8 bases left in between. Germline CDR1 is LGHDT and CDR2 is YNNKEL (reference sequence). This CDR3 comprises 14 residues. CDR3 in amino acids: CASSQDLSNNEQFF. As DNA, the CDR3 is TGTGCCAGCAGCCAAGATCTCAGTAACAATGAGCAGTTCTTC.